The 27 T cell receptor beta chains listed next were all sequenced from one sample in a study of cytomegalovirus exposure and HLA in healthy donors. Vbeta (60) and Jbeta (13) primers were used in the PCR. Sequencing used immunoSEQ multiplex PCR; TCRdb keeps in-frame clones, though not all of them. This sample carries 60,000 to 65,000 clones, with 5% to 5.5% going to the ten biggest clones. The sample comprised PBMCs. The receptors here all came from a man aged 30 to 45 in good health and CMV-seropositive.

V gene TRBV19 combines with J gene TRBJ2-7; 8 positions agree with TRBD1. There are 15 residues in the CDR3. Germline values: CDR1 LNHDA, CDR2 SQIVND (reference sequence). The trim removed 7 bases at V and 5 bases at J, leaving 13 bases unmatched. Here the CDR3 DNA reads TGTGCCAGTAACCCGCGGCACAGGGGGATCCACGAGCAGTACTTC. Translating gives CASNPRHRGIHEQYF.

The chain employs TRBV30 and TRBJ1-3; 7 nucleotides align to TRBD1. V dropped 2 bases and J dropped 2; count of bases not matched to a gene: 3. This CDR3 region has 14 residues. Germline CDR1 is GTSNPN and CDR2 is SVGIG (reference sequence). The CDR3 here is CAWSRGTAGNTIYF. As DNA, the CDR3 is TGTGCCTGGAGTCGAGGGACAGCTGGAAACACCATATATTTT.

The chain couples TRBV6-5 to TRBJ2-5; D is uncertain. The ends were cut back, 7 bases at V and 4 bases at J, with 7 bases in the middle. CDR1 and CDR2 (germline): MNHEY, SVGAGI. CDR3 size: 11 residues. CDR3 residues: CASTFGETQYF. The CDR3 nucleotides are TGTGCCAGCACCTTCGGAGAGACCCAGTACTTC.

V is TRBV4-1 and J is TRBJ1-2, with D perhaps matching TRBD1 (5 bases). The V and J ends lost 4 bases and 4 bases respectively, with 16 bases between them. The CDR3 spans 15 residues. Germline lookup yields CDR1 MGHRA and CDR2 YSYEKL. This chain's CDR3 is CASSLEPGHSYGYTF. CDR3 in DNA: TGCGCCAGCAGCCTAGAGCCCGGACATTCCTATGGCTACACCTTC.

J is TRBJ1-4 and V is TRBV9; D perhaps matches TRBD1 (5 bases). The CDR3 is 16 residues long. Deletions cut 4 bases from V and 2 bases from J, with 15 bases between. Germline CDR1 reads SGDLS; CDR2 reads YYNGEE. The CDR3, as DNA: TGTGCCAGCAGCCCCAGTGGGGGGGTGACTAATGAAAAACTGTTTTTT. Translated, it gives CASSPSGGVTNEKLFF.

This chain uses TRBV9 with TRBJ2-1; D is possibly TRBD2 (5 bases). The germline CDR1 and CDR2 sequences are SGDLS and YYNGEE. Trimming removed 1 base from V and 7 bases from J, with 6 bases in between. The CDR3 runs to 12 residues. The CDR3 sequence: CASSVSGNEQFF. The CDR3 nucleotides read TGTGCCAGCAGCGTATCGGGGAATGAGCAGTTCTTC.

The CDR3 loop reads CASSFSGGEETQYF. CDR3 sequence (DNA): TGCGCCAGCAGCTTTAGCGGGGGGGAAGAGACCCAGTACTTC. V is TRBV5-1 and J is TRBJ2-5, with 11 bases fitting TRBD2. Unmatched junction bases numbered 0, after V lost 2 bases and J lost 3 bases. The germline V gene has CDR1 SGHRS and CDR2 YFSETQ. The CDR3 runs 14 residues.

The V gene is TRBV18, the J gene TRBJ2-7; tentative D call: TRBD1 (5 bases). Germline loops: CDR1 KGHSH, CDR2 LQKENI. V lost 3 bases and J 2 bases, leaving 14 bases between the germline ends. The CDR3 is 15 amino acids. This chain's CDR3 is CASSPMEQVPYEQYF. The CDR3 bases are TGTGCCAGCTCACCTATGGAACAGGTACCCTACGAGCAGTACTTC. Complete variable domain (other parts from reference TRBV18 and TRBJ2-7): NAGVMQNPRHLVRRRGQEARLRCSPMKGHSHVYWYRQLPEEGLKFMVYLQKENIIDESGMPKERFSAEFPKEGPSILRIQQVVRGDSAAYFCASSPMEQVPYEQYFGPGTRLTVT.

The chain has TRBV9 and TRBJ2-2; 7 bases match TRBD2. Germline assignment: CDR1 SGDLS and CDR2 YYNGEE. V dropped 3 bases and J dropped 7; count of bases not matched to a gene: 6. The CDR3 has 14 residues. CDR3 amino acids: CASSGKGEGGELFF. The CDR3 DNA follows: TGTGCCAGCAGCGGAAAAGGGGAGGGCGGGGAGCTGTTTTTT.

The rearrangement uses TRBV5-6 and TRBJ1-6; D remains unclear. The CDR3 loop spans 16 amino acids. V shed 0 bases and J shed 0 bases, with 7 bases lying between them. Germline CDR1 and CDR2: SGHDT and YYEEEE. The CDR3 bases are TGTGCCAGCAGCTTGGATTTTAGCTCCTATAATTCACCCCTCCACTTT. It encodes CASSLDFSSYNSPLHF.

Comments on this clone: One junction end disagrees with the germline gene, perhaps due to a read error. V gene TRBV9 combines with J gene TRBJ2-7; 8 bases agree with TRBD1. CDR1 SGDLS and CDR2 YYNGEE come from the germline V gene. The CDR3 is made up of 14 amino acids. The CDR3 here is CASSGPSPGGERYF. The CDR3 nucleotides are TGTGCCAGCAGCGGCCCCAGCCCAGGGGGCGAGCGGTACTTC.

The chain recombines TRBV4-1 with TRBJ2-1; D possibly corresponds to TRBD2 (5 bases). Germline CDR1 MGHRA, CDR2 YSYEKL. Trimming shortened V by 1 base and J by 10 bases, and 23 bases separated the two germline ends. The CDR3 sequence is 17 residues long. The CDR3 here is CASSQVLRQRADSEQFF. CDR3 DNA: TGCGCCAGCAGCCAAGTGCTTCGGCAGAGGGCAGATAGCGAGCAGTTCTTC.

The rearrangement uses TRBV6-4 and TRBJ2-1, with D possibly TRBD2 on 6 matching bases. This CDR3 has 15 amino acids. Per germline, CDR1 MRHNA and CDR2 SNTAGT. The ends were cut back, 6 bases at V and 8 bases at J, with 20 bases in the middle. The chain's CDR3 is CASSPAGGLPHEQFF. The CDR3 region has the DNA TGTGCCAGCAGCCCCGCCGGGGGACTCCCCCATGAGCAGTTCTTC.

The J gene is TRBJ2-4, the V gene TRBV9; TRBD2 aligns across 11 bases. Looked up from germline, CDR1 is SGDLS and CDR2 is YYNGEE. The CDR3 extends over 19 amino acids. V shed 1 base and J 1 base; nucleotides not matched to a gene: 10. The CDR3 DNA is TGTGCCAGCAGCGTATCTAGCGGGAGGTTGGGGGGGGCCAAAAACATTCAGTACTTC. Its protein product is CASSVSSGRLGGAKNIQYF.

The chain uses TRBV5-1 and TRBJ2-1, with a weak D call TRBD1 (5 bases). Germline V gene data show CDR1 as SGHRS and CDR2 as YFSETQ. The germline V and J ends were trimmed by 2 bases and 8 bases, with 14 bases remaining between them. This CDR3 region has 14 residues. The chain's CDR3 is CASSFTTVLDEQFF. CDR3 sequence (DNA): TGCGCCAGCAGCTTCACGACAGTATTGGATGAGCAGTTCTTC.

V and J are TRBV9 and TRBJ2-5, with 8 bases fitting TRBD1. V was clipped by 5 bases and J by 3 bases; unmatched bases: 12. The CDR3 spans 16 residues. Germline-derived CDR1 and CDR2 are SGDLS and YYNGEE. CDR3 loop: CASREGQGARKETQYF. The CDR3 nucleotides read TGTGCCAGCAGAGAGGGGCAGGGGGCAAGAAAAGAGACCCAGTACTTC.

CDR3 bases: TGCAGCGTTGACGGGGGAAGCTCCTACGAGCAGTACTTC. Residues: CSVDGGSSYEQYF. The chain recombines TRBV29-1 with TRBJ2-7; D is possibly TRBD2 (6 bases). The germline V gene has CDR1 SQVTM and CDR2 ANQGSEA. This CDR3 has 13 residues. V shed 3 bases and J shed 0 bases, with 9 bases lying between them.

The chain combines TRBV4-1 with TRBJ2-7, with 7 bases that match TRBD1. V lost 1 base to trimming and J lost 4 bases; unmatched junction nucleotides: 10. This CDR3 is 16 amino acids long. Germline V gene sequence: CDR1 MGHRA, CDR2 YSYEKL. In DNA form, the CDR3 reads TGCGCCAGCAGCCAAGCGTACAGGGGATGGGGATACGAGCAGTACTTC. It specifies CASSQAYRGWGYEQYF.

The chain employs TRBV27 and TRBJ2-1; TRBD2 is a possible D gene (6 bases). The CDR3 extends over 15 amino acids. Germline V gene sequence: CDR1 MNHEY, CDR2 SMNVEV (reference sequence). Trimming cost V 3 bases and J 5 bases, with 14 bases left between them. The CDR3 DNA is TGTGCCAGCAGTTTTGACGGGAGCGTGGACAATGAGCAGTTCTTC. Translating gives CASSFDGSVDNEQFF.

V is TRBV19 and J is TRBJ1-1; weak D call: TRBD1 (6 bases). Germline V gives CDR1 LNHDA, CDR2 SQIVND (reference sequence). The length of the CDR3 is 15 residues. V was pared by 5 bases and J by 1 base, with 14 bases between. This CDR3 is CASSFLGAGNTEAFF. In DNA form, the CDR3 reads TGTGCCAGTAGTTTTCTGGGGGCGGGGAACACTGAAGCTTTCTTT.

The chain is built from TRBV7-9 and TRBJ2-7, with 9 bases matching TRBD2. This CDR3 region has 14 residues. Germline V gene lookup returns CDR1 SEHNR and CDR2 FQNEAQ (reference sequence). The junction had 3 bases not matched to a gene; V was cut back by 2 bases and J by 4 bases. The CDR3 sequence: CASSLSSGSYEQYF. The CDR3 nucleotides are TGTGCCAGCAGCTTAAGTAGCGGGAGTTACGAGCAGTACTTC. The full variable domain, rest sourced from reference TRBV7-9 and TRBJ2-7, is DTGVSQNPRHKITKRGQNVTFRCDPISEHNRLYWYRQTLGQGPEFLTYFQNEAQLEKSRLLSDRFSAERPKGSFSTLEIQRTEQGDSAMYLCASSLSSGSYEQYFGPGTRLTVT.

This rearrangement joins TRBV19 to TRBJ2-1; D is perhaps TRBD1 (5 bases). The CDR3 loop spans 15 amino acids. CDR1 and CDR2 from the germline V gene are LNHDA and SQIVND (reference sequence). V lost 3 bases to trimming and J lost 5 bases, with 14 bases between them. The CDR3 sequence: CASSIQSGNDNEQFF. As DNA, the CDR3 is TGTGCCAGTAGTATTCAGTCAGGGAACGACAATGAGCAGTTCTTC.

The chain couples TRBV2 to TRBJ2-7; no clear D gene. There are 14 residues in the CDR3. The germline V and J ends were trimmed by 7 bases and 3 bases, with 16 bases remaining between them. Germline V lookup: CDR1 SNHLY, CDR2 FYNNEI. The CDR3 is CASISADTFYEQYF. The CDR3 DNA reads TGTGCCAGCATCAGTGCGGATACTTTCTACGAGCAGTACTTC.

The genes are TRBV5-6 and TRBJ2-5; TRBD1 matches at 7 bases. There are 13 residues in the CDR3. Trimming removed 4 bases from V and 5 bases from J; junction bases left unmatched: 5. CDR1 SGHDT and CDR2 YYEEEE come from the germline V gene. CDR3 bases: TGTGCCAGCAGCCCGGGACAGTTGGAGACCCAGTACTTC. Encoded protein: CASSPGQLETQYF.

V and J are TRBV5-1 and TRBJ2-3, with no clear D. Per germline, CDR1 SGHRS and CDR2 YFSETQ. The CDR3 runs to 14 residues. The germline V and J ends were trimmed by 0 bases and 2 bases, with 7 bases remaining between them. The DNA for the CDR3 is TGCGCCAGCAGCTTGGACCTATACACAGATACGCAGTATTTT. It codes for CASSLDLYTDTQYF.

The DNA for the CDR3 is TGTGCCTGGAGTTTCGGTACAGGGGGATCCTACGAGCAGTACTTC. Protein sequence: CAWSFGTGGSYEQYF. This rearrangement joins TRBV30 to TRBJ2-7; 8 positions match TRBD1. J lost 1 base, V lost 2 bases, and 7 bases had no gene match. The CDR3 is made up of 15 amino acids. Germline V gene data show CDR1 as GTSNPN and CDR2 as SVGIG (reference sequence).

The chain couples TRBV18 to TRBJ2-5; no clear D. Trimming cost V 7 bases and J 0 bases, with 9 bases left between them. CDR3 length: 13 residues. Germline CDR1 KGHSH, CDR2 LQKENI. CDR3 coding DNA: TGTGCCAGCTTAGGTGACAACCAAGAGACCCAGTACTTC. Its translation: CASLGDNQETQYF. The full variable domain, rest sourced from reference TRBV18 and TRBJ2-5, is NAGVMQNPRHLVRRRGQEARLRCSPMKGHSHVYWYRQLPEEGLKFMVYLQKENIIDESGMPKERFSAEFPKEGPSILRIQQVVRGDSAAYFCASLGDNQETQYFGPGTRLLVL.